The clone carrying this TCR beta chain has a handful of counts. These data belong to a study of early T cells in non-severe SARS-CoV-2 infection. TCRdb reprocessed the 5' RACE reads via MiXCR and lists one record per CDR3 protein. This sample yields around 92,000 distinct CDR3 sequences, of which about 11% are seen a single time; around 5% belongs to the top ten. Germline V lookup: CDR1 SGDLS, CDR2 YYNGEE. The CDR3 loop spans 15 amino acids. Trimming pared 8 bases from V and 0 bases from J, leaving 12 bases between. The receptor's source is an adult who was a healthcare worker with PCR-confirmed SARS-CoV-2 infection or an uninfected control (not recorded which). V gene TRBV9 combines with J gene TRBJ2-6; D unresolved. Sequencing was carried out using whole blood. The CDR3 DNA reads TGTGCCAGTACCGGACCGGTCTCTGGGGCCAACGTCCTGACTTTC. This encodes CASTGPVSGANVLTF.